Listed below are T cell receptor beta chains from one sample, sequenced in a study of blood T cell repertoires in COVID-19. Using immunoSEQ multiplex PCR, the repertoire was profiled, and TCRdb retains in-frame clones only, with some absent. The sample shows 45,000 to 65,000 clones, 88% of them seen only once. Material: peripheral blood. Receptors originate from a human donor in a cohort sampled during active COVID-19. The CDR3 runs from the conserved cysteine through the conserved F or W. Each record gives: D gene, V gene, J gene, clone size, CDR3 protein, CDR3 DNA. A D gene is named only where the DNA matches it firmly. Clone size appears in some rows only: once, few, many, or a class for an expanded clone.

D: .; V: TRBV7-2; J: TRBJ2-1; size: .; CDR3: CASSLDKTLYYNEQFF; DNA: TGTGCCAGCAGCTTAGATAAGACTCTCTACTACAATGAGCAGTTCTTC
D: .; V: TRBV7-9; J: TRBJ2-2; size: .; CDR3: CASSFLAGELFF; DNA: TGTGCCAGCAGCTTCCTAGCCGGGGAGCTGTTTTTT
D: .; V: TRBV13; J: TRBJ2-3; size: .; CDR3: CASSLDPGTLRGTDTQYF; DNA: TGTGCCAGCAGCTTAGATCCCGGGACACTACGGGGCACAGATACGCAGTATTTT
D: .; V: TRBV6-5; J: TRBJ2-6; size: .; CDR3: CASSQDNSGANVLTF; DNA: TGTGCCAGCAGTCAGGACAATTCCGGGGCCAACGTCCTGACTTTC
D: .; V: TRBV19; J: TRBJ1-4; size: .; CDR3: CASSSQGWTNEKLFF; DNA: TGTGCCAGTAGTTCCCAGGGGTGGACTAATGAAAAACTGTTTTTT
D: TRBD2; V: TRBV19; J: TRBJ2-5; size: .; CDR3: CASSIALAVGETQYF; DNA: TGTGCCAGTAGTATCGCACTAGCGGTTGGAGAGACCCAGTACTTC
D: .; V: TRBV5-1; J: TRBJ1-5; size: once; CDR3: CASSLAGGYQPQHF; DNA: TGCGCCAGCAGCTTGGCAGGAGGATATCAGCCCCAGCATTTT
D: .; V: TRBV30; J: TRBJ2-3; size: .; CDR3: CAWSELAGDTQYF; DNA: TGTGCCTGGAGTGAACTAGCCGGAGATACGCAGTATTTT
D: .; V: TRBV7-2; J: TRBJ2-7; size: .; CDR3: CASSLDMNCEQYF; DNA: TGTGCCAGCAGCTTGGACATGAACTGCGAGCAGTACTTC
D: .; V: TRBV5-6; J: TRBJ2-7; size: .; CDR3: CASSPGQSYEQYF; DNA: TGTGCCAGCAGTCCTGGACAGTCCTACGAGCAGTACTTC
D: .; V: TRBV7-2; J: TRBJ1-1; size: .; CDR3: CASSLARVGFGEAFF; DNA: TGTGCCAGCAGCTTAGCCCGGGTGGGTTTTGGTGAAGCTTTCTTT
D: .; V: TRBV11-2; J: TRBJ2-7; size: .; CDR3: CASSLEGGGPYEQYF; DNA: TGTGCCAGCAGCTTAGAAGGGGGGGGTCCCTACGAGCAGTACTTC
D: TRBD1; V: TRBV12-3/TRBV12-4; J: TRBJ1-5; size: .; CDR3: CASRGQGSQPQHF; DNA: TGTGCCAGCAGAGGACAGGGAAGCCAGCCCCAGCATTTT
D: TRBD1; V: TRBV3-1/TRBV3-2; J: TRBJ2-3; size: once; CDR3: CASSRAGGSTDTQYF; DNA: TGTGCCAGCAGCCGAGCAGGGGGTAGCACAGATACGCAGTATTTT
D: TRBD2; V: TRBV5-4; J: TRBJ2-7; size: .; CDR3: CASSLAGRGSYEQYF; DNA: TGTGCCAGCAGCTTGGCCGGGCGGGGGTCCTACGAGCAGTACTTC
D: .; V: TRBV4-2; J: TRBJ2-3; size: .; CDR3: CASSPRGGATDTQYF; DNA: TGTGCCAGCAGCCCGAGAGGCGGGGCCACAGATACGCAGTATTTT
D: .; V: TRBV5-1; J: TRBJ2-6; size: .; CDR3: CASSFDRNSGANVLTF; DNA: TGCGCCAGCAGCTTCGACAGAAACTCTGGGGCCAACGTCCTGACTTTC
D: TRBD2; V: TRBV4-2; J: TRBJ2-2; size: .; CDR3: CASSRDYVEAGELFF; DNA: TGTGCCAGCAGTAGGGACTACGTGGAGGCCGGGGAGCTGTTTTTT
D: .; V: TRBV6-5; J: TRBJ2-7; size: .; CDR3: CASSYYDTSGEQYF; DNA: TGTGCCAGCAGTTACTATGACACCTCGGGGGAGCAGTACTTC
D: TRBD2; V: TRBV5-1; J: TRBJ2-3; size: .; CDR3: CASSWAGGQDTQYF; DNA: TGCGCCAGCAGTTGGGCGGGGGGGCAAGATACGCAGTATTTT
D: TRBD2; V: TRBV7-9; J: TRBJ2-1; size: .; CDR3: CASSPVAGDYNEQFF; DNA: TGTGCCAGCAGCCCCGTAGCGGGAGACTACAATGAGCAGTTCTTC
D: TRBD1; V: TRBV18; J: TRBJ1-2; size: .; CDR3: CASSRVQGDGYTF; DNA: TGTGCCAGCTCACGGGTACAGGGGGATGGCTACACCTTC
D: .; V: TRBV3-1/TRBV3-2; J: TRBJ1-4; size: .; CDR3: CASSRGGAGEKLFF; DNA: TGTGCCAGCAGCCGCGGGGGGGCAGGGGAAAAACTGTTTTTT
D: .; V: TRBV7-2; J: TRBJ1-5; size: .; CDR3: CASSSQGHGQPQHF; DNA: TGTGCCAGCAGCTCTCAGGGGCACGGTCAGCCCCAGCATTTT
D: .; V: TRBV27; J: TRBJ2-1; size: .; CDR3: CASSLDSTQSSSYNEQFF; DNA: TGTGCCAGCAGTCTCGATTCGACACAGAGTAGCTCCTACAATGAGCAGTTCTTC
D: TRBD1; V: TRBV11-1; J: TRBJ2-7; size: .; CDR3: CASSSNRGRLEQYF; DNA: TGTGCCAGCAGTTCCAACAGGGGGCGCTTGGAGCAGTACTTC
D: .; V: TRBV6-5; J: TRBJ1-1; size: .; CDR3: CASSRRVEAGYFNF; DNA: TGTGCCAGCAGCCGACGCGTTGAGGCAGGGTATTTCAACTTT
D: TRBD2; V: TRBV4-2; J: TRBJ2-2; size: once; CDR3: CASSLNLAGGGGELFF; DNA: TGTGCCAGCAGCCTTAACTTAGCGGGAGGTGGCGGGGAGCTGTTTTTT
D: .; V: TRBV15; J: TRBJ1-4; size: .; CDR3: CATSRDGLGGASEKLFF; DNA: TGTGCCACCAGCAGAGATGGATTAGGGGGGGCATCTGAAAAACTGTTTTTT
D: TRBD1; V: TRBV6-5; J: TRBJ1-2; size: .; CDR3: CASTRDRGHVYGYTF; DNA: TGTGCCAGCACCAGGGACAGGGGACATGTCTATGGCTACACCTTC
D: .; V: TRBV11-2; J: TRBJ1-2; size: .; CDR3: CASSLVAPGIGYGYTF; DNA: TGTGCCAGCAGCTTAGTGGCCCCCGGGATCGGCTATGGCTACACCTTC
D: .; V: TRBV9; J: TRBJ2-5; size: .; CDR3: CASSVDGQKQETQYF; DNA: TGTGCCAGCAGCGTAGATGGGCAGAAGCAAGAGACCCAGTACTTC
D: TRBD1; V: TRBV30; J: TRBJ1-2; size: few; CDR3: CAWRPRGRGGYTF; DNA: TGTGCCTGGAGGCCGAGGGGGCGAGGGGGCTACACCTTC
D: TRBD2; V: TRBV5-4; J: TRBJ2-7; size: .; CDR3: CASTHEGLASNEQYF; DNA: TGTGCCAGCACCCATGAGGGACTAGCGTCTAACGAGCAGTACTTC
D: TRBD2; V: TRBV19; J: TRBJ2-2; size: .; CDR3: CASSIRDLSSGIANTGELFF; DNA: TGTGCCAGTAGTATAAGGGACTTATCTAGCGGGATCGCGAACACCGGGGAGCTGTTTTTT
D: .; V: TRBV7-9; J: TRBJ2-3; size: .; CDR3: CASGLSFSTDTQYF; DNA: TGTGCCAGCGGACTTTCCTTTAGCACAGATACGCAGTATTTT
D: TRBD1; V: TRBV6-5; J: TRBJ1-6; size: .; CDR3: CASSLRDRGDSPLHF; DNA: TGTGCCAGCAGCCTAAGGGACAGGGGTGATTCACCCCTCCACTTT
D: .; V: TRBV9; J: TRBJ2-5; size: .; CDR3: CASSVEGVRETQYF; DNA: TGTGCCAGCAGCGTTGAGGGGGTTCGTGAGACCCAGTACTTC
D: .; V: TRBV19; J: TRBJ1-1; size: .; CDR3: CASSIGQKNTEAFF; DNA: TGTGCCAGTAGTATTGGGCAGAAGAACACTGAAGCTTTCTTT
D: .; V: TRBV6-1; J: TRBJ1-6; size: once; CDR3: CASSEVWQNNSPLHF; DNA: TGTGCCAGCAGTGAAGTTTGGCAGAATAATTCACCCCTCCACTTT
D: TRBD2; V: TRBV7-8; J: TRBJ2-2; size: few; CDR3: CASSQAGTSNTGELFF; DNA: TGTGCCAGCAGCCAAGCCGGGACTAGCAACACCGGGGAGCTGTTTTTT
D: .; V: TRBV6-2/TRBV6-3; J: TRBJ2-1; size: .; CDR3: CASSYRSGGGNEQFF; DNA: TGTGCCAGCAGTTACAGGTCGGGGGGCGGGAATGAGCAGTTCTTC
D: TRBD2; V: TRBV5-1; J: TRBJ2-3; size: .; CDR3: CASSWGTSGGPTDTQYF; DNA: TGCGCCAGCAGCTGGGGGACTAGCGGGGGCCCCACAGATACGCAGTATTTT